This passage covers 27 T cell receptor beta chains from one sample sequenced in a study of cytomegalovirus exposure and HLA in healthy donors. A multiplex PCR was run with 60 Vbeta primers and 13 Jbeta primers. TCRdb's copy holds only in-frame clones and misses some; the assay was immunoSEQ multiplex PCR. The sample data list about 200,000 clones. Sequences were obtained from PBMCs. The receptors were gathered from a girl under 10 years old in good health and CMV-seropositive.

Details on this clone: At one end, the junction sequence differs from germline, possibly due to a read error. V is TRBV30 and J is TRBJ2-2; D is perhaps TRBD2 (6 bases). This CDR3 has 14 amino acids. CDR1 and CDR2 from the germline V gene are GTSNPN and SVGIG (reference sequence). The CDR3 protein is CARTGEGYTGELFF. The DNA of the CDR3 is TGCGCCAGGACGGGAGAAGGATACACCGGGGAGCTGTTTTTT.

This chain uses TRBV7-3 with TRBJ1-4; 8 positions match TRBD1. The CDR3 loop spans 14 amino acids. Germline loops: CDR1 SGHTA, CDR2 FQGTGA. Trimming removed 5 bases from V and 7 bases from J; junction bases left unmatched: 6. The CDR3 reads CASSPGQGSEKLFF. CDR3 DNA sequence: TGTGCCAGCAGCCCAGGACAGGGTAGTGAAAAACTGTTTTTT.

The chain uses TRBV27 and TRBJ2-5, with D perhaps matching TRBD2 (5 bases). Trimming cost V 6 bases and J 1 base, with 12 bases left between them. Germline V lookup: CDR1 MNHEY, CDR2 SMNVEV (reference sequence). This CDR3 has 14 residues. In nucleotides, the CDR3 is TGTGCCAGCAGACCTTACGGGGTCCAAGAGACCCAGTACTTC. It specifies CASRPYGVQETQYF.

The chain links TRBV19 to TRBJ2-2; 9 bases align to TRBD2. Trimming removed 5 bases from V and 4 bases from J; junction bases left unmatched: 11. CDR1 is LNHDA and CDR2 is SQIVND in the germline V gene (reference sequence). The CDR3 sequence is 17 residues long. The CDR3 DNA sequence: TGTGCCAGTAGTCACGGTCGGGTAGCGGGAGTCACCGGGGAGCTGTTTTTT. It yields the protein CASSHGRVAGVTGELFF.

Written as DNA, the CDR3 is TGTGCCAGCAGTTCGGGACAGCCGCTCACTGAAGCTTTCTTT. It yields the protein CASSSGQPLTEAFF. V usage is TRBV28 and J usage is TRBJ1-1; 7 bases are a match to TRBD1. Per germline, CDR1 MDHEN and CDR2 SYDVKM. The CDR3 sequence is 14 residues long. V shed 4 bases, J shed 4 bases, and the junction held 6 bases outside the gene matches.

This chain connects TRBV5-1 to TRBJ2-4, with TRBD1 matching over 12 bases. The CDR3 runs 15 residues. Looked up from germline, CDR1 is SGHRS and CDR2 is YFSETQ. Unmatched junction bases numbered 8, after V lost 0 bases and J lost 13 bases. CDR3 coding DNA: TGCGCCAGCAGCTTGGGTGGCGGGACAGGGGGCTTACAGTACTTC. Residues: CASSLGGGTGGLQYF. The variable domain in full, with the rest retrieved from reference TRBV5-1 and TRBJ2-4, is KAGVTQTPRYLIKTRGQQVTLSCSPISGHRSVSWYQQTPGQGLQFLFEYFSETQRNKGNFPGRFSGRQFSNSRSEMNVSTLELGDSALYLCASSLGGGTGGLQYFGAGTRLSVL.

This chain links TRBV19 with TRBJ2-7; 12 nucleotides align to TRBD2. Germline CDR1 LNHDA, CDR2 SQIVND (reference sequence). The junction had 5 bases not matched to a gene; V was cut back by 4 bases and J by 4 bases. The CDR3 loop spans 15 amino acids. CDR3: CASSKLAGGLYEQYF. The CDR3 nucleotides read TGTGCCAGTAGTAAACTAGCGGGAGGCTTATACGAGCAGTACTTC.

The genes are TRBV6-6 and TRBJ1-4; D not resolved. Germline-derived CDR1 and CDR2 are MNHNY and SVGAGI (reference sequence). This CDR3 contains 12 residues. Trimming took 3 bases from V and 10 from J, leaving 9 bases between them. DNA for the CDR3: TGTGCCAGCAGTTATACGAGTGGAAAACTGTTTTTT. This gives the protein CASSYTSGKLFF.

The chain is built from TRBV29-1 and TRBJ2-3; 12 bases are shared with TRBD2. The length of the CDR3 is 16 residues. The germline CDR1 and CDR2 sequences are SQVTM and ANQGSEA. V dropped 5 bases and J dropped 5; count of bases not matched to a gene: 11. The DNA for the CDR3 is TGCAGCGTTTCCCGGACTAGCGGGAATTTCGGAGATACGCAGTATTTT. As protein: CSVSRTSGNFGDTQYF.

The chain couples TRBV10-1 to TRBJ2-7, with TRBD2 identical over 13 bases. The germline V gene encodes CDR1 WNHNN and CDR2 SYGVQD (reference sequence). V lost 4 bases and J lost 4; bases outside the gene matches: 1. The CDR3 is made up of 14 amino acids. DNA for the CDR3: TGCGCCAGCAGTGGGACTAGCGGGAGTTACGAGCAGTACTTC. Its protein product is CASSGTSGSYEQYF.

The chain employs TRBV9 and TRBJ2-5; 9 positions agree with TRBD2. The DNA end lines up better with TRBJ2-7; the J call may be wrong. Germline V gene sequence: CDR1 SGDLS, CDR2 YYNGEE. This CDR3 spans 17 amino acids. In DNA, the CDR3 is TGTGCCAGCAGCGTAGGGCCTAGCGGGAAAAGGGCCTCCGAGCAGTACTTC. As protein: CASSVGPSGKRASEQYF.

The rearrangement links TRBV27 to TRBJ2-1; D is possibly TRBD2 (5 bases). This CDR3 spans 13 amino acids. The germline CDR1 and CDR2 sequences are MNHEY and SMNVEV (reference sequence). The ends were cut back, 6 bases at V and 6 bases at J, with 12 bases in the middle. CDR3 loop: CASSARAGNEQFF. DNA for the CDR3: TGTGCCAGCAGCGCGCGGGCGGGCAATGAGCAGTTCTTC.

The J gene is TRBJ1-2, the V gene TRBV6-1; D may be TRBD1 (6 bases). The CDR3 runs 12 residues. Germline V gene sequence: CDR1 MNHNS, CDR2 SASEGT. The V and J ends lost 6 bases and 1 base respectively, with 6 bases between them. CDR3 bases: TGTGCCAGCAGGGACAGTAACTATGGCTACACCTTC. This translates into CASRDSNYGYTF.

The V and J genes are TRBV7-6 and TRBJ2-5, with 8 positions matching TRBD1. Matching the DNA end better, TRBJ2-7 makes the J call doubtful. In germline, CDR1 is SGHVS, CDR2 FNYEAQ. The CDR3 runs to 14 residues. Here the CDR3 DNA reads TGTGCCAGCAGCTTAGGGACAGGGTCCCACGAGCAGTACTTC. As protein: CASSLGTGSHEQYF.

The chain employs TRBV6-5 and TRBJ2-2; 12 positions match TRBD2. Germline V CDR1 and CDR2: MNHEY, SVGAGI. The CDR3 extends over 16 amino acids. The J segment lost 6 bases and the V segment lost 4 bases, leaving 6 bases of the junction unmatched. The DNA of the CDR3 is TGTGCCAGCAGTTTAAACCTAGCGGGAGGGCCCGGGGAGCTGTTTTTT. Its translation is CASSLNLAGGPGELFF.

The chain combines TRBV5-1 with TRBJ2-5, with 14 bases that match TRBD2. The CDR3 runs to 15 residues. Unmatched junction bases numbered 0, after V lost 0 bases and J lost 5 bases. Germline V gene data show CDR1 as SGHRS and CDR2 as YFSETQ. The CDR3 DNA follows: TGCGCCAGCAGCTTGGGGACTAGCGGGAGGGAGACCCAGTACTTC. Protein product: CASSLGTSGRETQYF.

The rearrangement joins TRBV7-3 to TRBJ2-3; 8 bases map to TRBD2. The CDR3 consists of 17 residues. V lost 1 base to trimming and J lost 2 bases; unmatched junction nucleotides: 8. In germline, CDR1 is SGHTA, CDR2 FQGTGA. The CDR3 DNA follows: TGTGCCAGCAGCTTAAAAGAGGCCGGGAGGGACACAGATACGCAGTATTTT. This codes for CASSLKEAGRDTDTQYF.

V is TRBV15 and J is TRBJ2-1, with 8 bases matching TRBD1. Germline V CDR1 and CDR2: LNHNV, YYDKDF (reference sequence). The CDR3 is 15 amino acids. V was clipped by 5 bases and J by 3 bases; unmatched bases: 6. The CDR3, as DNA: TGTGCCACCAGCGGCCGGGACAGGATCTACAATGAGCAGTTCTTC. Amino acid sequence: CATSGRDRIYNEQFF.

The chain links TRBV6-5 to TRBJ1-5, with 9 nucleotides matching TRBD1. The ends lost 2 bases at V and 6 bases at J; junction bases unmatched: 2. Germline V gene sequence: CDR1 MNHEY, CDR2 SVGAGI. The CDR3 contains 14 residues. CDR3 bases: TGTGCCAGCAGTTACGGGACAGGGTCTCAGCCCCAGCATTTT. Its translation: CASSYGTGSQPQHF.

This sequence joins TRBV15 and TRBJ2-5, with TRBD2 identical over 7 bases. The J call may not be correct, given that the DNA end is closer to TRBJ2-7. The CDR3 sequence is 15 residues long. CDR1 and CDR2 (germline): LNHNV, YYDKDF (reference sequence). For the CDR3, the DNA is TGTGCCACCAGCAGAGTTGGTGGGACTATATACGAGCAGTACTTC. This gives the protein CATSRVGGTIYEQYF.

V usage is TRBV7-9 and J usage is TRBJ2-3; tentatively, D is TRBD1 (6 bases). Looked up from germline, CDR1 is SEHNR and CDR2 is FQNEAQ (reference sequence). This CDR3 region has 14 residues. V lost 2 bases, J lost 6 bases, and 12 bases lay in between. The DNA of the CDR3 is TGTGCCAGCAGCTTAAGCACTCAGGGGGATACGCAGTATTTT. This gives the protein CASSLSTQGDTQYF.

J is TRBJ2-2 and V is TRBV28; 8 bases agree with TRBD1. The CDR3 totals 16 residues. J gave up 6 bases and V 8 bases, and 14 bases lay outside the gene matches. CDR1 is MDHEN and CDR2 is SYDVKM in the germline V gene. The CDR3 DNA sequence: TGTGCCAGCTCCTTGTCCGGACAGGGTTTTGCCGGGGAGCTGTTTTTT. Encoded protein: CASSLSGQGFAGELFF.

The genes are TRBV5-1 and TRBJ2-7; 11 bases are shared with TRBD2. CDR3 length equals 16 residues. CDR1 and CDR2 from the germline V gene are SGHRS and YFSETQ. Trimming at V came to 0 bases and at J to 5 bases, leaving 7 bases not matched to a gene. This chain's CDR3 is CASSLGGLAAPDEQYF. The CDR3 bases are TGCGCCAGCAGCTTGGGGGGACTAGCGGCCCCTGACGAGCAGTACTTC.

The chain employs TRBV10-3 and TRBJ2-3, with D possibly being TRBD2 (6 bases). Trimming removed 0 bases from V and 7 bases from J, with 11 bases in between. The CDR3 spans 14 residues. Germline V gene data show CDR1 as ENHRY and CDR2 as SYGVKD. CDR3 in DNA: TGTGCCATCAGTGAGTCGCGGCGGGATAATACGCAGTATTTT. It translates to CAISESRRDNTQYF.

The chain's CDR3 is CASSLDRRSEAFF. The DNA for the CDR3 is TGTGCCAGCAGCTTAGACCGGAGGTCTGAAGCTTTCTTT. This rearrangement joins TRBV7-2 to TRBJ1-1; unclear D gene. V shed 1 base and J shed 6 bases, with 9 bases lying between them. The CDR3 has 13 amino acids. Germline CDR1 is SGHTA and CDR2 is FQGNSA.

V usage is TRBV6-9 and J usage is TRBJ2-7; TRBD2 matches at 10 bases. J gave up 0 bases and V 2 bases, and 7 bases lay outside the gene matches. This CDR3 comprises 17 residues. In germline, CDR1 is MNHGY, CDR2 SVAAGI. The CDR3 DNA sequence: TGTGCCAGCAGTTATGGGTCTAGCGGGAGTTGCTCCTACGAGCAGTACTTC. It yields the protein CASSYGSSGSCSYEQYF.

The chain combines TRBV27 with TRBJ2-7; perhaps TRBD1 as D (6 bases). V was pared by 6 bases and J by 2 bases, with 14 bases between. The CDR3 sequence is 14 residues long. Germline CDR1 reads MNHEY; CDR2 reads SMNVEV (reference sequence). The CDR3 DNA is TGTGCCAGCAGCCAACAGGGAACCGCCTACGAGCAGTACTTC. This codes for CASSQQGTAYEQYF.